Following are 18 T cell receptor beta chains from one sample sequenced in a study of CD8+ T cells in alopecia areata. Sorting separated CD25+CD127- cells from the CD4+ cells of 5 or 6 patients. Investigators isolated RNA and reverse transcribed it into cDNA to act as the sequencing template. The table came from immunoSEQ multiplex PCR; TCRdb's copy has only in-frame clones and leaves some out. The sample yields 35,000 to 45,000 clones, around 50% seen once. Sequences were obtained from CD4+ Tregs sorted from blood. Source of these receptors: a human donor with alopecia areata.

The chain employs TRBV7-2 and TRBJ2-3; no clear D. Between the trimmed V and J ends, which lost 5 bases and 1 base, there was a span of 10 bases. The CDR3 sequence is 14 residues long. Germline lookup yields CDR1 SGHTA and CDR2 FQGNSA. CDR3: CASSHQLGTDTQYF. DNA of the CDR3: TGTGCCAGCAGCCACCAGCTGGGCACAGATACGCAGTATTTT.

The V and J genes are TRBV5-1 and TRBJ2-1; D is possibly TRBD1 or TRBD2 (5 bases each). V shed 2 bases and J shed 5 bases, with 11 bases lying between them. The CDR3 runs 14 residues. In germline, CDR1 is SGHRS, CDR2 YFSETQ. As DNA, the CDR3 is TGCGCCAGCAGCTTAGGGACCCCTAACAATGAGCAGTTCTTC. This gives the protein CASSLGTPNNEQFF.

The chain carries TRBV10-1 and TRBJ2-7; D remains unclear. Trimming took off 0 bases at V and 2 bases at J, with 11 bases between the two ends. Germline CDR1 WNHNN, CDR2 SYGVQD (reference sequence). This CDR3 has 15 residues. CDR3 amino acids: CASSESGSSAYEQYF. CDR3 nucleotides: TGCGCCAGCAGTGAGTCCGGCAGCTCAGCCTACGAGCAGTACTTC.

CDR3 sequence reads: CASSFTGGDQPQHF. CDR3 nucleotides: TGTGCCAGCAGTTTTACAGGGGGTGATCAGCCCCAGCATTTT. The gene calls are TRBV27 and TRBJ1-5, with 8 bases fitting TRBD1. This CDR3 has 14 amino acids. Germline V gene data show CDR1 as MNHEY and CDR2 as SMNVEV (reference sequence). The V gene end was trimmed by 3 bases and the J gene end by 5 bases; junction bases not matched to a gene: 3.

The V call is TRBV7-9, the J call TRBJ2-5; a weak D match, TRBD2 (6 bases). V dropped 2 bases and J dropped 1 base, with 11 bases sitting between them. Germline-derived CDR1 and CDR2 are SEHNR and FQNEAQ (reference sequence). The CDR3 sequence is 15 residues long. The CDR3 region is CASSLWGGIQETQYF. CDR3 DNA sequence: TGTGCCAGCAGCTTATGGGGAGGCATCCAAGAGACCCAGTACTTC. Combining the CDR3 with reference TRBV7-9 and TRBJ2-5 gives the whole variable domain DTGVSQNPRHKITKRGQNVTFRCDPISEHNRLYWYRQTLGQGPEFLTYFQNEAQLEKSRLLSDRFSAERPKGSFSTLEIQRTEQGDSAMYLCASSLWGGIQETQYFGPGTRLLVL.

The chain recombines TRBV2 with TRBJ1-1; D is uncertain. Germline lookup yields CDR1 SNHLY and CDR2 FYNNEI. Deletions cut 1 base from V and 1 base from J, with 10 bases between. This CDR3 contains 15 residues. The CDR3: CASSEVGTGNTEAFF. DNA of the CDR3: TGTGCCAGCAGTGAAGTAGGCACCGGGAACACTGAAGCTTTCTTT.

Within the sample, this clone is medium-sized (0.01 to 0.1%). The gene calls are TRBV14 and TRBJ2-5, with D possibly being TRBD1 (6 bases). Germline CDR1 and CDR2: SGHDN and FVKESK. This CDR3 has 13 residues. Trimming took 3 bases from V and 4 from J, leaving 9 bases between them. The CDR3 region has the DNA TGTGCCAGCAGCCAGGGACACGGAGAGACCCAGTACTTC. Translation gives CASSQGHGETQYF.

The chain has TRBV7-2 and TRBJ2-7; 14 bases line up with TRBD2. The trim removed 3 bases at V and 2 bases at J, leaving 6 bases unmatched. Germline V CDR1 and CDR2: SGHTA, FQGNSA. The CDR3 is 17 amino acids. CDR3 DNA: TGTGCCAGCAGCTTTAGGACTAGCGGGGGGACCACCTACGAGCAGTACTTC. Protein: CASSFRTSGGTTYEQYF.

This clone was counted only a few times. This sequence joins TRBV7-2 and TRBJ2-3; 15 positions match TRBD2. The trim removed 3 bases at V and 2 bases at J, leaving 9 bases unmatched. This CDR3 has 19 amino acids. The V gene's germline CDR1 is SGHTA and CDR2 FQGNSA. In DNA, the CDR3 is TGTGCCAGCAGCTTTCTCCCGGGACTAGCGGGGGGACTCACAGATACGCAGTATTTT. This translates into CASSFLPGLAGGLTDTQYF.

This clone appeared a few times. The chain uses TRBV27 and TRBJ1-1; D is possibly TRBD1 (5 bases). V was shortened by 5 bases and J by 1 base, with 11 bases between the two germline ends. From germline, CDR1 is MNHEY and CDR2 SMNVEV (reference sequence). This CDR3 region has 14 residues. The CDR3 bases are TGTGCCAGCAGTCAGGACATATGGAACACTGAAGCTTTCTTT. Translating it yields CASSQDIWNTEAFF.

The chain recombines TRBV11-2 with TRBJ2-7; D perhaps matches TRBD2 (6 bases). In germline, CDR1 is SGHAT, CDR2 FQNNGV. Trimming took 5 bases from V and 1 from J, leaving 15 bases between them. The CDR3 is 15 amino acids. DNA for the CDR3: TGTGCCAGCAGCCCACGGGACTGGATGTCCTACGAGCAGTACTTC. This encodes CASSPRDWMSYEQYF. The full variable domain, with the rest looked up from reference TRBV11-2 and TRBJ2-7, is EAGVAQSPRYKIIEKRQSVAFWCNPISGHATLYWYQQILGQGPKLLIQFQNNGVVDDSQLPKDRFSAERLKGVDSTLKIQPAKLEDSAVYLCASSPRDWMSYEQYFGPGTRLTVT.

The V gene is TRBV5-1, the J gene TRBJ2-3, with D uncertain. V dropped 2 bases and J dropped 2 bases, with 9 bases sitting between them. The CDR3 sequence is 14 residues long. Germline V gives CDR1 SGHRS, CDR2 YFSETQ. CDR3 protein: CASSFGRFTDTQYF. CDR3 sequence (DNA): TGCGCCAGCAGCTTTGGGCGGTTCACAGATACGCAGTATTTT.

The V and J genes are TRBV25-1 and TRBJ1-1, with a tentative D call TRBD1 (5 bases). Trimming removed 1 base from V and 1 base from J, with 10 bases in between. Germline V gene lookup returns CDR1 MGHDK and CDR2 SYGVNS. The CDR3 consists of 15 residues. The CDR3 sequence: CASSESWGTNTEAFF. In DNA form, the CDR3 reads TGTGCCAGCAGTGAATCATGGGGCACGAACACTGAAGCTTTCTTT.

This chain connects TRBV6-6 to TRBJ2-7, with D perhaps TRBD1 (6 bases). CDR3 size: 13 residues. Germline values: CDR1 MNHNY, CDR2 SVGAGI (reference sequence). V was clipped by 6 bases and J by 3 bases, with 12 bases between them. The CDR3 bases are TGTGCCAGCAGCGGACAGTTCATCTACGAGCAGTACTTC. Protein: CASSGQFIYEQYF.

Turning to this clone: One end of the junction fails to match germline, which may point to a read error. This chain uses TRBV5-6 with TRBJ2-7; 7 bases map to TRBD1. The germline V gene encodes CDR1 SGHDT and CDR2 YYEEEE. The CDR3 runs 15 residues. CDR3 DNA: TGTGCCAGCAGCTTAGGGGGACAGATGATTTACGTGCAGTACTTC. Protein sequence: CASSLGGQMIYVQYF.

V gene TRBV27 combines with J gene TRBJ2-6; either TRBD1 or TRBD2 may fit D (5 bases each). The V end lost 2 bases, the J end lost 0 bases, and 14 bases lay between the germline ends. Germline lookup yields CDR1 MNHEY and CDR2 SMNVEV (reference sequence). The CDR3 extends over 18 amino acids. DNA of the CDR3: TGTGCCAGCAGTTTAGGGACGCATTACCACTCTGGGGCCAACGTCCTGACTTTC. It yields the protein CASSLGTHYHSGANVLTF.

This clone was counted a few times. The V and J genes are TRBV18 and TRBJ1-1, with a possible D match to TRBD1 (6 bases). In germline, CDR1 is KGHSH, CDR2 LQKENI. The CDR3 extends over 16 amino acids. V was cut by 3 bases and J by 0 bases, with 14 bases left in between. The CDR3 here is CASSPRRGTVNTEAFF. CDR3 DNA: TGTGCCAGCTCACCGAGAAGGGGGACGGTGAACACTGAAGCTTTCTTT.

The rearrangement joins TRBV11-2 to TRBJ2-3, with D tentatively TRBD1 (5 bases). Germline V gene lookup returns CDR1 SGHAT and CDR2 FQNNGV. The CDR3 length is 16 residues. The V end lost 1 base, the J end lost 3 bases, and 14 bases lay between the germline ends. In DNA, the CDR3 is TGTGCCAGCAGCTTAGCTGGGGCAGGTGGGACAGATACGCAGTATTTT. This encodes CASSLAGAGGTDTQYF.